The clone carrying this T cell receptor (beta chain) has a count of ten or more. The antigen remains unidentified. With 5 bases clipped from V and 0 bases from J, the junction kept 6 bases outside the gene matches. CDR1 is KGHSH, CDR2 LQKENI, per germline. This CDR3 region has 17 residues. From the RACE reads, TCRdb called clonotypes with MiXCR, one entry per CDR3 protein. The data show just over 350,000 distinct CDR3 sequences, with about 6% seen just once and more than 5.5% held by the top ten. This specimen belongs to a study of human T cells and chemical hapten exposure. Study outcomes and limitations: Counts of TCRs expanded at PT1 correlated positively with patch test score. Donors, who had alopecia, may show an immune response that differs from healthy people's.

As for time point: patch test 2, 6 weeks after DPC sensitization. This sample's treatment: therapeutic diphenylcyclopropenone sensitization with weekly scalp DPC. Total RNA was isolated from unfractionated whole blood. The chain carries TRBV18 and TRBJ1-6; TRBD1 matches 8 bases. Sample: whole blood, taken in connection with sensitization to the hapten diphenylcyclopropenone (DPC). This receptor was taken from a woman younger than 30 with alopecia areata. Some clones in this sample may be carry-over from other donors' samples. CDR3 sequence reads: CASSARDRSSYNSPLHF. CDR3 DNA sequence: TGTGCCAGCTCAGCCAGGGACAGGAGCTCCTATAATTCACCCCTCCACTTT.